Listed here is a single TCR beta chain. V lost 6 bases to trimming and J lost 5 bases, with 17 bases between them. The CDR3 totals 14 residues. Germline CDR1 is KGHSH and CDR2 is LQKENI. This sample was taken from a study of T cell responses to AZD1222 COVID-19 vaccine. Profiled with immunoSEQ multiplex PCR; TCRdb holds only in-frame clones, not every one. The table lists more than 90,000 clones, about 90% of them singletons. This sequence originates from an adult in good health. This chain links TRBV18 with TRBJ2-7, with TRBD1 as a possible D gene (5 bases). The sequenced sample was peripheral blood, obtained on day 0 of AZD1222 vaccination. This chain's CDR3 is CASSLQAGIDEQYF. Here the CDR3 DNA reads TGTGCCAGCTCCCTACAGGCAGGGATCGACGAGCAGTACTTC.